This T cell receptor beta chain was found in a study of blood T cell repertoires in COVID-19. TCRdb keeps only in-frame clones here, not all; method: immunoSEQ multiplex PCR. The sample has fewer than 300,000 clones; more than 65% are singletons. The germline gives CDR1 GTSNPN, CDR2 SVGIG (reference sequence). The CDR3 consists of 14 residues. Trimming removed 4 bases from V and 7 bases from J, with 17 bases in between. The chain links TRBV30 to TRBJ1-5, with D possibly TRBD1 on 5 matching bases. This TCR derives from a woman between 18 and 29 years old with acute or convalescent COVID-19. Sequencing was performed on peripheral blood. In nucleotides, the CDR3 is TGTGCCTGGACCCACGGGGGGGGAGGCCAGCCCCAGCATTTT. This encodes CAWTHGGGGQPQHF.